This entry features one T cell receptor (beta chain) sequence. This record comes from a study of PD-1 blockade in classical Hodgkin lymphoma. The method was immunoSEQ multiplex PCR; TCRdb's version includes in-frame clones alone and lacks a portion of them. The profile covers approximately 14,000 clones, with around 83% appearing a single time and 20% to 25% taken by the ten largest. CDR3 length: 15 residues. CDR1 and CDR2 from the germline V gene are SNHLY and FYNNEI. V dropped 6 bases and J dropped 4 bases, with 15 bases sitting between them. Every patient was affected by relapse after autologous stem cell transplantation, while exposure to brentuximab vedotin was not uniform.

This sequence was found in a human donor with classical Hodgkin lymphoma. The chain couples TRBV2 to TRBJ2-2, with D possibly being TRBD1 (6 bases). The material sequenced was peripheral blood mononuclear cells (PBMCs), taken before the second cycle of nivolumab. The DNA of the CDR3 is TGTGCCAGCAGCGGCTACAACAGGGCCACCGGGGAGCTGTTTTTT. Its protein is CASSGYNRATGELFF.